The present T cell receptor beta chain was sequenced within a study of T cell responses to AZD1222 COVID-19 vaccine. Study conclusions and caveats: Clonal diversity was possibly underestimated; the donors were predominantly white British and more often female.

The germline V and J ends were trimmed by 0 bases and 2 bases, with 10 bases remaining between them. The CDR3 contains 15 residues. CDR1 is LNHDA, CDR2 SQIVND, per germline (reference sequence). Worth noting for this clone: Its antigen is unidentified.

Some clones are missing from TCRdb's copy, which holds only in-frame ones; the method was immunoSEQ multiplex PCR. This table holds over 120,000 clones, about 93% found once. The rearrangement uses TRBV19 and TRBJ1-2; D remains ambiguous. The sample consisted of peripheral blood, taken on day 0 of AZD1222 vaccination. The TCR comes from an adult in good health. CDR3 nucleotide sequence: TGTGCCAGTAGTATAGACCGCTCGACCAACTATGGCTACACCTTC. Translated, it gives CASSIDRSTNYGYTF.